The sequence of this T cell receptor beta chain was determined in a study of identical twins. There were only healthy Caucasians among the donors. Overall study results and limits: Low generation probability was overrepresented in out-of-frame alpha sequences shared by twins.

This clonotype occurred a few times. Its target is unknown. V lost 3 bases and J 0 bases, leaving 15 bases between the germline ends. Germline values: CDR1 LNHNV, CDR2 YYDKDF (reference sequence). The CDR3 is 18 residues long. A universal primer site was incorporated via template switching, and the cDNA contained unique molecular identifiers. A single record per CDR3 protein comes from TCRdb applying MiXCR to the 5' RACE reads. The sample has 700,000 or so distinct CDR3 sequences, 21% seen once. This sample was also put to use in a study of T cells expressing NK-cell markers. From that paper: Nothing established the HCMV specificity of expanded NKG2C+ T cell clones.

The chain recombines TRBV15 with TRBJ2-6; D is uncertain. The TCR originated in a woman between 18 and 29 years old in good health. The material sequenced was PBMCs. CDR3 in DNA: TGTGCCACCAGCAGGGACCCGCGCTGGTCCTCTGGGGCCAACGTCCTGACTTTC. The encoded protein is CATSRDPRWSSGANVLTF.